One and the same sample provided the 26 T cell receptor beta chains below, sequenced in a study of post-analysis software for immune sequencing data. Findings of the study overall: Patients carried roughly 5 TRBV segments more frequently than controls did, and TRBV5-6, TRBV5-1 and TRBV20-1 were among them.

cDNA libraries of TCR beta carried unique molecular identifiers. TCRdb fed the PCR reads into MiXCR, producing one record per CDR3 protein. Counted here are some 450,000 distinct CDR3 sequences, less than 45% occurring once; the ten biggest clones make up around an eighth. These receptors' antigens are unknown. Sequencing used blood. These TCRs come from a girl aged 10 to 17 with multiple sclerosis.

The genes are TRBV20-1 and TRBJ2-7, with 9 bases identical to TRBD2. V lost 1 base to trimming and J lost 2 bases; unmatched junction nucleotides: 12. Germline V lookup: CDR1 DFQATT, CDR2 SNEGSKA (reference sequence). CDR3 size: 17 residues. CDR3 bases: TGCAGTGCTAGAGGCCGAGCGGGAGGTCGTATTCCCTACGAGCAGTACTTC. As protein: CSARGRAGGRIPYEQYF.

This clonotype was counted once. The chain employs TRBV5-1 and TRBJ2-1; D ambiguous. The germline V gene has CDR1 SGHRS and CDR2 YFSETQ. The CDR3 sequence is 11 residues long. V was clipped by 7 bases and J by 4 bases, with 6 bases between them. CDR3 nucleotides: TGCGCCAGCGCCGAATACAATGAGCAGTTCTTC. Residues: CASAEYNEQFF.

This clonotype showed up just a few times. This chain links TRBV5-1 with TRBJ2-7; a weak D match, TRBD1 (6 bases). The germline V gene encodes CDR1 SGHRS and CDR2 YFSETQ. The V end was cut by 4 bases, the J end by 4 bases, with 9 bases between. The CDR3 is made up of 12 amino acids. Here the CDR3 DNA reads TGCGCCAGCAGCAACGACAGGTACGAGCAGTACTTC. Translating gives CASSNDRYEQYF.

The rearrangement uses TRBV9 and TRBJ1-6, with a weak D call TRBD1 (5 bases). The germline V gene encodes CDR1 SGDLS and CDR2 YYNGEE. V was trimmed by 3 bases and J by 0 bases, leaving 7 bases between them. This CDR3 has 15 amino acids. The CDR3 region is CASSGGDSYNSPLHF. The CDR3 nucleotides are TGTGCCAGCAGCGGGGGGGACTCCTATAATTCACCCCTCCACTTT.

This chain links TRBV7-9 with TRBJ1-2; TRBD1 agrees at 9 bases. Per germline, CDR1 SEHNR and CDR2 FQNEAQ (reference sequence). The CDR3 consists of 15 residues. With 8 bases clipped from V and 4 bases from J, the junction kept 11 bases outside the gene matches. The CDR3 spells CASGRGQGPIYGYTF. For the CDR3, the DNA is TGTGCCAGCGGCCGCGGACAGGGGCCGATCTATGGCTACACCTTC.

J is TRBJ1-2 and V is TRBV28; maybe TRBD1 (5 bases). The length of the CDR3 is 13 residues. CDR1 and CDR2 from the germline V gene are MDHEN and SYDVKM. Trimming took 5 bases from V and 3 from J, leaving 10 bases between them. The CDR3 DNA reads as TGTGCCAGCAGTCGGGACGGATACTATGGCTACACCTTC. Its protein is CASSRDGYYGYTF.

The rearrangement links TRBV5-5 to TRBJ1-2; no reliable D call. The CDR3 covers 13 residues. The V gene's germline CDR1 is SGHKS and CDR2 YYEKEE (reference sequence). V dropped 4 bases and J dropped 0 bases, with 7 bases sitting between them. CDR3: CASSQSANYGYTF. The DNA for the CDR3 is TGTGCCAGCAGCCAGAGCGCTAACTATGGCTACACCTTC.

This clonotype was seen once. The chain recombines TRBV7-9 with TRBJ1-1; D perhaps matches TRBD1 (5 bases). The V gene lost 2 bases and the J gene lost 5 bases, with 12 bases spanning the gap. This CDR3 comprises 14 residues. Germline lookup yields CDR1 SEHNR and CDR2 FQNEAQ (reference sequence). The CDR3 region has the DNA TGTGCCAGCAGCTTAAGGTTGGAGGGGACTGAAGCTTTCTTT. It encodes CASSLRLEGTEAFF. The full variable domain, in which reference TRBV7-9 and TRBJ1-1 provide the parts outside the CDR3, is DTGVSQNPRHKITKRGQNVTFRCDPISEHNRLYWYRQTLGQGPEFLTYFQNEAQLEKSRLLSDRFSAERPKGSFSTLEIQRTEQGDSAMYLCASSLRLEGTEAFFGQGTRLTVV.

The table lists this clonotype with a few counts. The chain links TRBV6-1 to TRBJ1-5; D is unclear. Germline lookup yields CDR1 MNHNS and CDR2 SASEGT. The length of the CDR3 is 12 residues. V lost 0 bases and J 7 bases, leaving 4 bases between the germline ends. CDR3 sequence reads: CASSEAIQPQHF. The DNA of the CDR3 is TGTGCCAGCAGTGAAGCGATCCAGCCCCAGCATTTT.

The V and J genes are TRBV5-1 and TRBJ2-7, with D unclear. The CDR3 is made up of 14 amino acids. V was trimmed by 0 bases and J by 4 bases, leaving 11 bases between them. Germline V lookup: CDR1 SGHRS, CDR2 YFSETQ. DNA of the CDR3: TGCGCCAGCAGCTTGGCCACAGAGAGATACGAGCAGTACTTC. It codes for CASSLATERYEQYF.

V gene TRBV20-1 combines with J gene TRBJ1-4, with D possibly matching TRBD1 (6 bases). V gave up 5 bases and J gave up 1 base, with 17 bases separating them. Germline V gene sequence: CDR1 DFQATT, CDR2 SNEGSKA (reference sequence). The CDR3 extends over 16 amino acids. CDR3 region: CSAQGGGRVTNEKLFF. The CDR3 DNA follows: TGCAGTGCTCAAGGCGGGGGGCGGGTAACTAATGAAAAACTGTTTTTT.

The chain combines TRBV7-6 with TRBJ2-1; 10 nucleotides agree with TRBD2. Germline trimming cut 5 bases from V and 5 bases from J; bases unmatched to any gene: 6. The germline gives CDR1 SGHVS, CDR2 FNYEAQ. The CDR3 covers 15 residues. The DNA of the CDR3 is TGTGCCAGCAGCGTAGGGACTAGCGACCACAATGAGCAGTTCTTC. Its protein product is CASSVGTSDHNEQFF.

This chain connects TRBV28 to TRBJ2-4; TRBD2 agrees at 7 bases. The DNA end lines up better with TRBJ2-7; the J call may be wrong. The CDR3 extends over 13 amino acids. The germline V gene has CDR1 MDHEN and CDR2 SYDVKM. The CDR3 loop is CASGGGRSDEQYF. The CDR3 bases are TGTGCCAGCGGTGGCGGGAGATCCGACGAGCAGTACTTC.

V usage is TRBV28 and J usage is TRBJ1-4; 9 positions match TRBD1. Germline V gene lookup returns CDR1 MDHEN and CDR2 SYDVKM. The V gene end was trimmed by 5 bases and the J gene end by 8 bases; junction bases not matched to a gene: 9. The CDR3 loop spans 15 amino acids. The CDR3 DNA sequence: TGTGCCAGCAGTCCCCCGACAGGGGGGTCGGAAAAACTGTTTTTT. It specifies CASSPPTGGSEKLFF.

V and J are TRBV5-6 and TRBJ2-5; weak D call: TRBD2 (5 bases). The CDR3 totals 17 residues. Germline assignment: CDR1 SGHDT and CDR2 YYEEEE. V was pared by 2 bases and J by 2 bases, with 19 bases between. The CDR3 reads CASSFRGPAQTQETQYF. DNA of the CDR3: TGTGCCAGCAGCTTTAGAGGGCCCGCCCAAACACAAGAGACCCAGTACTTC.

The chain couples TRBV6-5 to TRBJ2-7, with 11 nucleotides matching TRBD2. Germline assignment: CDR1 MNHEY and CDR2 SVGAGI. Trimming took 8 bases from V and 3 from J; bases not matched to a gene: 9. The CDR3 consists of 15 residues. Here the CDR3 DNA reads TGTGCCAGCGGTGGAGAGGGACTAGCGGTCTACGAGCAGTACTTC. Its protein is CASGGEGLAVYEQYF.

V is TRBV28 and J is TRBJ1-4; 11 nucleotides line up with TRBD1. J was trimmed by 1 base and V by 5 bases; bases with no gene match: 3. Per the germline V gene, CDR1 is MDHEN and CDR2 is SYDVKM. The CDR3 loop spans 16 amino acids. The DNA of the CDR3 is TGTGCCAGCAGTGGGACAGGGGGAGGAACTAATGAAAAACTGTTTTTT. As protein: CASSGTGGGTNEKLFF.

The chain uses TRBV24-1 and TRBJ2-7, with D possibly matching TRBD1 (6 bases). The J call is in doubt because the DNA end fits TRBJ2-5 better. Germline values: CDR1 KGHDR, CDR2 SFDVKD. This CDR3 is built from 16 residues. This CDR3 is CATSDSTGLGRETQYF. The CDR3 DNA follows: TGTGCCACCAGTGATTCTACAGGGTTAGGTCGAGAGACCCAGTACTTC.

V gene TRBV7-2 combines with J gene TRBJ1-6; no firm D call. The CDR3 has 13 amino acids. V dropped 5 bases and J dropped 7 bases, with 9 bases sitting between them. Per germline, CDR1 SGHTA and CDR2 FQGNSA. CDR3 sequence (DNA): TGTGCCAGCAGCCCTTCGAACAATTCACCCCTCCACTTT. This translates into CASSPSNNSPLHF.

This chain links TRBV4-1 with TRBJ2-3; D may be TRBD2 (5 bases). With 7 bases removed from V and 6 bases from J, the gap between germline ends came to 20 bases. This CDR3 is 15 amino acids long. Germline CDR1 reads MGHRA; CDR2 reads YSYEKL. The CDR3 sequence: CASNPTGIVGDTQYF. CDR3 nucleotides: TGCGCCAGCAACCCCACCGGGATTGTGGGGGATACGCAGTATTTT.

J is TRBJ2-7 and V is TRBV29-1, with TRBD1 matching over 8 bases. With V trimmed by 3 bases and J by 0 bases, 13 bases remained unmatched. Germline CDR1 is SQVTM and CDR2 is ANQGSEA. This CDR3 is built from 17 residues. CDR3 amino acids: CSVDSQGAKGSSYEQYF. CDR3 nucleotide sequence: TGCAGCGTTGATAGTCAGGGGGCTAAGGGGAGCTCCTACGAGCAGTACTTC.

The rearrangement joins TRBV29-1 to TRBJ2-6, with D uncertain. Germline-derived CDR1 and CDR2 are SQVTM and ANQGSEA. Trimming pared 3 bases from V and 0 bases from J, leaving 18 bases between. CDR3 length equals 18 residues. CDR3: CSVEWHPRTSSGANVLTF. In DNA form, the CDR3 reads TGCAGCGTTGAGTGGCATCCTCGAACCTCCTCTGGGGCCAACGTCCTGACTTTC.

The chain uses TRBV29-1 and TRBJ2-3; D not resolved. The V gene lost 4 bases and the J gene lost 2 bases, with 7 bases spanning the gap. In germline, CDR1 is SQVTM, CDR2 ANQGSEA. This CDR3 comprises 12 residues. This CDR3 reads CSVGGATDTQYF. For the CDR3, the DNA is TGCAGCGTTGGGGGTGCCACAGATACGCAGTATTTT.

This clonotype was seen more than once but under ten times. The chain uses TRBV12-3 or TRBV12-4 and TRBJ2-3; 8 bases align to TRBD1. The CDR3 spans 16 residues. With 5 bases clipped from V and 0 bases from J, the junction kept 7 bases outside the gene matches. The CDR3 protein is CASSIAGTGSTDTQYF. CDR3 sequence (DNA): TGTGCCAGCAGTATCGCCGGGACAGGTAGCACAGATACGCAGTATTTT.

V is TRBV4-1 and J is TRBJ2-7; 8 nucleotides agree with TRBD1. The CDR3 has 17 amino acids. Germline CDR1 and CDR2: MGHRA and YSYEKL. J gave up 4 bases and V 4 bases, and 15 bases lay outside the gene matches. The CDR3 is CASSLRGQGEDRYEQYF. The DNA for the CDR3 is TGCGCCAGCAGCCTCCGCGGACAGGGTGAGGACCGGTACGAGCAGTACTTC.

The rearrangement links TRBV29-1 to TRBJ1-2; possible D gene TRBD1, 5 bases. CDR3 length: 12 amino acids. Germline CDR1 SQVTM, CDR2 ANQGSEA. CDR3 loop: CTTLEGLFGYTF. CDR3 DNA sequence: TGCACCACATTGGAGGGGTTATTTGGCTACACCTTC.